The entry below gives a single TCR beta chain sequence along with its context. What it binds is not known. The source of the sample is a study of CD8+ T cells in alopecia areata. As for the study in general: Treated patients were dosed with oral tofacitinib, taking 5 to 10 mg twice daily. The study's findings and limits: Against the mouse data, patients shared TCRs less clearly, possibly for HLA reasons. Lesional tissue from the scalp (especially in alopecia totalis/universalis) showed higher clonality than normal scalp.

Treatment of the sample: oral pan-JAK inhibitor, 5-10 mg twice daily. In alopecia areata patients, both lesional scalp punch biopsies and peripheral blood were collected. Extracted RNA was reverse transcribed into cDNA, the sequencing template. TCRdb keeps only in-frame clones here, not all; method: immunoSEQ multiplex PCR. The data show about 260,000 clones, about 60% seen once. Germline CDR1 is SGHRS and CDR2 is YFSETQ. This CDR3 region has 14 residues. Trimming cost V 4 bases and J 2 bases; bases outside gene matches: 4. The chain couples TRBV5-1 to TRBJ2-7, with 9 nucleotides matching TRBD1. The starting material was CD4+ T cells sorted from blood, obtained around week 52, from a patient treated with tofacitinib. The sequence came from a human donor with alopecia areata. The CDR3 reads CASSMGQGAYEQYF. The CDR3 coding sequence is TGCGCCAGCAGCATGGGACAGGGTGCCTACGAGCAGTACTTC.